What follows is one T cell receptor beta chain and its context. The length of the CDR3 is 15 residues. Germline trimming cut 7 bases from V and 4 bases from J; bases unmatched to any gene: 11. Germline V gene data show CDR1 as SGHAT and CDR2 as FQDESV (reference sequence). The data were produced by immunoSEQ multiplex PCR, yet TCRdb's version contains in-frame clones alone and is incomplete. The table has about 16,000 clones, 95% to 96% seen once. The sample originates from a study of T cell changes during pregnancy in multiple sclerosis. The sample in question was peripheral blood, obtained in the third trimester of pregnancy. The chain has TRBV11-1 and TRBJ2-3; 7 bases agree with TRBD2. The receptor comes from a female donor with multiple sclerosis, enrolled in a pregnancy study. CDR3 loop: CASTTSSGVSDTQYF. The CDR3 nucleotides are TGTGCCAGCACTACTTCCAGCGGGGTCTCAGATACGCAGTATTTT.